The entry below describes one T cell receptor beta chain. The junction had 10 bases not matched to a gene; V was cut back by 10 bases and J by 5 bases. This CDR3 comprises 13 residues. The germline CDR1 and CDR2 sequences are SGHTA and FQGNSA. This specimen belongs to a study of blood T cell repertoires in COVID-19. Across the study: T cells, B-cell-depleted T cells, or PBMCs provided the cDNA or gDNA that served as material.

Authors' data handling: Amplifying reference gene primers gave estimates of nucleated cell counts. Assay used: immunoSEQ multiplex PCR; TCRdb lists only in-frame clones, some missing. V and J calls and clone size come straight from that table; D and trimming were deduced from the DNA. Found here are about 200,000 clones, over 80% of them singletons; the top ten hold 5.1%. This rearrangement joins TRBV7-2 to TRBJ1-2, with 7 bases fitting TRBD1. The sequenced sample consisted of peripheral blood. The TCR sequence derives from a human donor in a cohort sampled during active COVID-19. The CDR3 sequence is CAIRGGRLYGYTF. For the CDR3, the DNA is TGTGCCATCAGGGGGGGTCGGTTATATGGCTACACCTTC.